This T cell receptor beta chain was identified during a study of blood T cell repertoires in COVID-19. Sequencing used immunoSEQ multiplex PCR; TCRdb keeps in-frame clones, though not all of them. The table lists some 110,000 clones, 86% of them singletons, with approximately 4.2% in the top ten. From germline, CDR1 is SEHNR and CDR2 FQNEAQ (reference sequence). V lost 3 bases and J lost 6, with 11 bases in between. The CDR3 contains 13 residues. Sequencing was done on a sample of peripheral blood. The gene calls are TRBV7-9 and TRBJ1-1, with D maybe TRBD1 (5 bases). This TCR was recovered from a man between 40 and 49 years old with acute or convalescent COVID-19. CDR3 in amino acids: CASSFRQYAEAFF. For the CDR3, the DNA is TGTGCCAGCAGCTTTCGACAGTACGCTGAAGCTTTCTTT. The entire variable domain, with the rest obtained from reference TRBV7-9 and TRBJ1-1, is as follows: DTGVSQNPRHKITKRGQNVTFRCDPISEHNRLYWYRQTLGQGPEFLTYFQNEAQLEKSRLLSDRFSAERPKGSFSTLEIQRTEQGDSAMYLCASSFRQYAEAFFGQGTRLTVV.